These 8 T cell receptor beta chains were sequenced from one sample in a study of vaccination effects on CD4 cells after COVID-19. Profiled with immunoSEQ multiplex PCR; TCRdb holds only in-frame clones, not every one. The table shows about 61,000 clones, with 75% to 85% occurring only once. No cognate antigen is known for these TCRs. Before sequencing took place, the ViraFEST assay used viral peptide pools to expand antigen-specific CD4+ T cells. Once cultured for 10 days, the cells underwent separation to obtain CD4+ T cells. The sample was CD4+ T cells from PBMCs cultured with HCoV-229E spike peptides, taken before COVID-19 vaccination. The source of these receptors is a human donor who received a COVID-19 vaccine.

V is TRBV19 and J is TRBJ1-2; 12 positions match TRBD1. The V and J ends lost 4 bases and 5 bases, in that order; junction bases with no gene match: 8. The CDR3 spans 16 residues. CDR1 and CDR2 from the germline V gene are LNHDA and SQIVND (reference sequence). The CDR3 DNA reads TGTGCCAGTAGTAGGGGACAGGGGGCGCCCGGGTATGGCTACACCTTC. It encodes CASSRGQGAPGYGYTF.

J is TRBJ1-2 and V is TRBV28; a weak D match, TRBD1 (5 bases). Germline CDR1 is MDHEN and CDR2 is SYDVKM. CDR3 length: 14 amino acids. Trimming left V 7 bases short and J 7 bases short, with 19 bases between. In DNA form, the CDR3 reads TGTGCCAGCATCCTTCGGGGGGGATGGTTTGGCTACACCTTC. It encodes CASILRGGWFGYTF.

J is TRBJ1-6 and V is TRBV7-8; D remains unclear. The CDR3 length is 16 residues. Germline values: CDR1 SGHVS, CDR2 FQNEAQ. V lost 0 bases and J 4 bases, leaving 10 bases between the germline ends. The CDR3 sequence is CASSLAAADYNSPLHF. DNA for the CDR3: TGTGCCAGCAGCTTAGCGGCCGCAGATTATAATTCACCCCTCCACTTT.

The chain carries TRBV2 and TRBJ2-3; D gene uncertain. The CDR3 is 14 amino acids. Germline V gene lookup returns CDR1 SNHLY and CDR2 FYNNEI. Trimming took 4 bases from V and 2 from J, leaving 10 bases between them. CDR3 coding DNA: TGTGCCAGCAGTGCGGACGGCCACACAGATACGCAGTATTTT. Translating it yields CASSADGHTDTQYF.

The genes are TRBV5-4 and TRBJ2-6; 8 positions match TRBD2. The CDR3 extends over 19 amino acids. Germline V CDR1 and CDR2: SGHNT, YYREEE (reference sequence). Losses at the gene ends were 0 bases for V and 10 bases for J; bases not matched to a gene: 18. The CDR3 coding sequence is TGTGCCAGCAGCTTGGGTATCGAGCGGGGGATTTCTGGTGGGAACGTCCTGACTTTC. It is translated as CASSLGIERGISGGNVLTF. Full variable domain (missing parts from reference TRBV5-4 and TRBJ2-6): ETGVTQSPTHLIKTRGQQVTLRCSSQSGHNTVSWYQQALGQGPQFIFQYYREEENGRGNFPPRFSGLQFPNYSSELNVNALELDDSALYLCASSLGIERGISGGNVLTFGAGSRLTVL.

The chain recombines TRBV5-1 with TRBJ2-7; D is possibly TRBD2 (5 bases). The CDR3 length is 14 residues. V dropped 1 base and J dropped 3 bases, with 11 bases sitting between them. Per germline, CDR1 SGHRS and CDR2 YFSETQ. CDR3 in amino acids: CASSLSPGIYEQYV. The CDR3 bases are TGCGCCAGCAGCTTGAGTCCGGGGATCTACGAGCAGTACGTC.

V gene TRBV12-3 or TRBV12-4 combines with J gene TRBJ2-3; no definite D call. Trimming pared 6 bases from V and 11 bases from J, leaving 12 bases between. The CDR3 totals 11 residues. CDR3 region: CASSRAGRQYF. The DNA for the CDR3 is TGTGCCAGCAGCCGGGCCGGCAGGCAGTATTTT.

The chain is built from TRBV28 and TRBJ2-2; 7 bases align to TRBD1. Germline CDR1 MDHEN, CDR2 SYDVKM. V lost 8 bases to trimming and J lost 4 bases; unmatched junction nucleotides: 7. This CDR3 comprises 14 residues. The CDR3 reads CASRPGGSTGELFF. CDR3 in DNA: TGTGCCAGCCGGCCAGGGGGAAGCACCGGGGAGCTGTTTTTT.